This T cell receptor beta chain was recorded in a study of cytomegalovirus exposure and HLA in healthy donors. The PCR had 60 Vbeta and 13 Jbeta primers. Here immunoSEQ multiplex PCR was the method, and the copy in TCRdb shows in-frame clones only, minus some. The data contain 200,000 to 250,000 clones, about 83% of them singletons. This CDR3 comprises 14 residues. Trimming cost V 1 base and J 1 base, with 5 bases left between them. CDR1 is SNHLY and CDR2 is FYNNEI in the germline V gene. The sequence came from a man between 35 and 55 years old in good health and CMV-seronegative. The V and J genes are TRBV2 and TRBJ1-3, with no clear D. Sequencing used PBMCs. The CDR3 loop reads CASSEGASGNTIYF. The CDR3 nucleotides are TGTGCCAGCAGTGAAGGGGCATCTGGAAACACCATATATTTT.